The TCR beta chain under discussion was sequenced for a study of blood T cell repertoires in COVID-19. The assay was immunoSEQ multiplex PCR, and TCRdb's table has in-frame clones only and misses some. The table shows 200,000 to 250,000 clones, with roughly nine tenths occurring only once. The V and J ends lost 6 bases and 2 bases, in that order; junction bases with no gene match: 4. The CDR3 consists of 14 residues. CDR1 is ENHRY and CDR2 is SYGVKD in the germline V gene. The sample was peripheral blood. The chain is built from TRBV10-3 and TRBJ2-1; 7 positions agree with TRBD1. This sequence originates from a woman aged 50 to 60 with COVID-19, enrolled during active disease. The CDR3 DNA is TGTGCCATCAGCACAGGGGCTACCTACAATGAGCAGTTCTTC. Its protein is CAISTGATYNEQFF.